The rows below give T cell receptor beta chains drawn from one sample of a study of blood T cell repertoires in COVID-19. Profiled with immunoSEQ multiplex PCR; TCRdb holds only in-frame clones, not every one. Found here are roughly 200,000 clones, about 85% of them singletons; the top ten hold 4.5% to 5%. Sequencing input: peripheral blood. The receptor set was obtained from a woman of 80 years or more with acute or convalescent COVID-19. CDR3s include the opening cysteine and the closing phenylalanine or tryptophan. D genes are given only for firm matches. Size tells how often a clone was seen (once, few, many) or the class of an expanded clone, and some rows leave it out.

J gene,clone size,D gene,V gene,CDR3 protein,CDR3 DNA
TRBJ2-5,-,TRBD2,TRBV30,CAWSPGLAGIQETQYF,TGTGCCTGGAGCCCGGGACTAGCGGGCATCCAAGAGACCCAGTACTTC
TRBJ1-6,-,-,TRBV11-3,CASSVTRQSPLHF,TGTGCCAGCAGCGTAACCCGACAGTCACCCCTCCACTTT
TRBJ2-1,once,-,TRBV27,CASSLSWGVEGANEQFF,TGTGCCAGCAGTTTATCATGGGGTGTGGAGGGAGCGAATGAGCAGTTCTTC
TRBJ2-1,-,TRBD2,TRBV30,CAWSQELAGNYNEQFF,TGTGCCTGGAGTCAAGAGCTAGCGGGTAACTACAATGAGCAGTTCTTC
TRBJ2-7,-,-,TRBV14,CASSPRGLSYEQYF,TGTGCCAGCAGCCCCCGGGGTTTGTCCTACGAGCAGTACTTC
TRBJ1-2,few,-,TRBV6-5,CASSPDSYSYGYTF,TGTGCCAGCAGTCCGGACAGCTATTCCTATGGCTACACCTTC
TRBJ1-3,once,TRBD1,TRBV18,CASSPDSGGTGLNTIYF,TGTGCCAGCTCACCCGACAGCGGCGGGACAGGGCTGAATACCATATATTTT
TRBJ1-2,-,TRBD1,TRBV28,CAIHLQGARGYTF,TGTGCCATACATCTACAGGGGGCCCGGGGCTACACCTTC
TRBJ2-3,-,TRBD1,TRBV7-8,CATIQGAKTDTQYF,TGTGCCACCATACAGGGGGCGAAGACAGATACGCAGTATTTT
TRBJ1-5,-,TRBD1,TRBV29-1,CSVVDRGNRPQHF,TGCAGCGTGGTGGACAGGGGCAATCGGCCCCAGCATTTT
TRBJ2-1,-,-,TRBV3-1/TRBV3-2,CASSQTVEQFF,TGTGCCAGCAGCCAAACGGTTGAGCAGTTCTTC
TRBJ2-7,-,-,TRBV5-1,CASSLTRDEQYF,TGCGCCAGCAGCCTGACTAGAGACGAGCAGTACTTC
TRBJ1-1,-,-,TRBV29-1,CSVDPPTGAEAFF,TGCAGCGTTGACCCACCGACGGGGGCTGAAGCTTTCTTT
TRBJ2-5,-,TRBD2,TRBV18,CASKTSLETQYF,TGTGCCAGCAAGACTAGCCTTGAGACCCAGTACTTC
TRBJ2-1,-,TRBD2,TRBV7-2,CASTGTTFNEQFF,TGTGCCAGCACCGGGACTACCTTCAATGAGCAGTTCTTC
TRBJ1-6,few,TRBD1,TRBV19,CASSLTGDNSPLHF,TGTGCCAGTAGTTTGACAGGGGATAATTCACCCCTCCACTTT